This record looks at one TCR beta chain sequence and its context. Its antigen is as yet unknown. This sample was included in a study of CXCR3-negative and CXCR3-positive naive CD8 T cells. Regarding the study as a whole: In CXCR3-positive naive cells, the TRB CDR3s were more hydrophobic than in CXCR3-negative naive cells. Unlike memory cells, which differed, naive CXCR3-negative and CXCR3-positive cells had similar TRBV-TRBJ usage.

TRB cDNA was prepared as libraries by UMI-labeled 5' RACE. From its re-call of the 5' RACE reads, TCRdb lists each CDR3 protein once, without DNA. The sample shows over 80,000 distinct CDR3 sequences, and more than 1.5% sits with its ten largest clones. The CDR3 contains 16 residues. CDR1 LGHNA and CDR2 YSLEER come from the germline V gene. This chain uses TRBV4-3 with TRBJ1-1; TCRdb's D call, TRBD1, is unchecked because there is no DNA. The sequencing input was naive CXCR3- CD8+ T cells from blood. As to subset: CD45RO-CCR7+CD27+CD95- naive CD8+ T cells lacking CXCR3 (TNR3-). The sequence derives from a human donor in good health. Some clones in this sample may be carry-over from other donors' samples. CDR3 residues: CASSQDFDDSNTEAFF.